A few counts support the clone carrying this T cell receptor beta chain. Antigen: not known. The CDR3 runs to 13 residues. V dropped 2 bases and J dropped 6; count of bases not matched to a gene: 2. The germline CDR1 and CDR2 sequences are SGHNT and YENEEA. This sample was included in a study of T cell clones after liver transplantation. Study summary: Tolerant meant at least one year fully off immunosuppression without liver enzymes above twice normal.

The repertoire was sequenced with immunoSEQ multiplex PCR; TCRdb's copy has only in-frame clones and lacks some. The sample has tens of thousands of clones, over 85% seen once. Study-wide points: Post-transplant, graft-donor-reactive CD4 TCRbeta sequences in blood dropped significantly in most of the 8 subjects.

This specimen consisted of CD4+ T cells from blood, obtained before liver transplant. The TCR sequence derives from a human donor who received a liver transplant. V gene TRBV11-3 combines with J gene TRBJ2-7; TRBD1 matches at 9 bases. The CDR3 DNA reads TGTGCCAGCAGCTTACGACAGGGGGTCGAGCAGTACTTC. Translated, it gives CASSLRQGVEQYF.